This TCR beta chain was sequenced during a study of T cells after posttransplantation cyclophosphamide. Study conclusions and caveats: Skin or GI-infiltrating T cells shared few TRB sequences with blood. Donor CD8+ memory clones often dominated recipient blood repertoires at later times.

Busulfan-fludarabine conditioning, marrow transplant, and cyclophosphamide on days +3 and +4 were administered. Measured with immunoSEQ multiplex PCR; TCRdb has only the in-frame clones, and not every one. The table lists around 22,000 clones, roughly nine tenths of them singletons. This clone is a singleton in its sample. Its target is unknown. This CDR3 has 12 amino acids. V gave up 1 base and J gave up 14 bases, with 11 bases separating them. Germline V gives CDR1 SEHNR, CDR2 FQNEAQ (reference sequence). The chain recombines TRBV7-9 with TRBJ1-4; possible D gene TRBD1, 6 bases. This clonotype was sampled from a female patient in her 30s who received an allogeneic stem cell transplant from an unrelated donor, was CMV-positive, and had no GVHD. Some T cells may possibly be graft donor cells. Sequencing used PBMCs, obtained after allogeneic stem cell transplant with posttransplant cyclophosphamide. The CDR3 region is CASSLVNGQLFF. The CDR3 DNA reads TGTGCCAGCAGCTTAGTAAACGGACAGCTGTTTTTT. The full variable domain, its missing parts supplied by reference TRBV7-9 and TRBJ1-4, is DTGVSQNPRHKITKRGQNVTFRCDPISEHNRLYWYRQTLGQGPEFLTYFQNEAQLEKSRLLSDRFSAERPKGSFSTLEIQRTEQGDSAMYLCASSLVNGQLFFGSGTQLSVL.